The 9 T cell receptor beta chains presented below share a single source sample, sequenced in a study of CD8 T cells in ankylosing spondylitis. TCRdb re-analysed the 5' RACE reads in MiXCR, keeping a single row per CDR3 protein. This table has more than 150,000 distinct CDR3 sequences, over 10% appearing once. Material for sequencing was blood, either unsorted or a sorted T cell fraction (not recorded which). All receptors derive from a female donor with ankylosing spondylitis or in good health (not recorded which).

This clonotype was counted ten times or more. The J gene is TRBJ2-3, the V gene TRBV11-2; 10 bases are shared with TRBD2. Germline V lookup: CDR1 SGHAT, CDR2 FQNNGV. V lost 0 bases to trimming and J lost 7 bases; unmatched junction nucleotides: 10. CDR3 length: 17 amino acids. The CDR3 protein is CASSLDGSGRFRNTQYF. The CDR3 coding sequence is TGTGCCAGCAGCTTAGATGGTAGCGGGAGGTTCCGGAATACGCAGTATTTT.

The chain uses TRBV4-1 and TRBJ2-1; D not certain. This CDR3 has 16 residues. Germline V gives CDR1 MGHRA, CDR2 YSYEKL. V was clipped by 3 bases and J by 2 bases, with 14 bases between them. The CDR3 sequence is CASSHAKGPTYNEQFF. CDR3 nucleotides: TGCGCCAGCAGCCACGCAAAGGGCCCAACCTACAATGAGCAGTTCTTC.

Ten or more counts support this clonotype. The V call is TRBV29-1, the J call TRBJ2-5, with D perhaps TRBD1 (5 bases). Trimming removed 6 bases at V and 4 bases at J, with 24 bases between. Germline V gene lookup returns CDR1 SQVTM and CDR2 ANQGSEA. The CDR3 is 16 residues long. The DNA of the CDR3 is TGCAGCGTCAGGGCTTGGGGTTCCAACCTCCGAGAGACCCAGTACTTC. It specifies CSVRAWGSNLRETQYF.

This sequence joins TRBV7-9 and TRBJ1-5; D gene unclear. The V and J ends lost 2 bases and 4 bases respectively, with 6 bases between them. Germline V lookup: CDR1 SEHNR, CDR2 FQNEAQ (reference sequence). The CDR3 covers 13 residues. CDR3 sequence (DNA): TGTGCCAGCAGCTTATGGCAGAATCAGCCCCAGCATTTT. Translated: CASSLWQNQPQHF.

This clonotype was detected many times. The chain combines TRBV5-1 with TRBJ1-2, with D possibly being TRBD1 (6 bases). Between the trimmed V and J ends, which lost 0 bases and 3 bases, there was a span of 6 bases. The germline gives CDR1 SGHRS, CDR2 YFSETQ. This CDR3 contains 13 residues. The CDR3 reads CASSLGQDYGYTF. The CDR3 coding sequence is TGCGCCAGCAGCTTGGGACAGGACTATGGCTACACCTTC.

Relative to its sample, this clonotype is medium-sized. J is TRBJ1-1 and V is TRBV29-1; D is undetermined. The CDR3 is 13 amino acids. CDR1 SQVTM and CDR2 ANQGSEA come from the germline V gene. The V gene lost 0 bases and the J gene lost 1 base, with 6 bases spanning the gap. The CDR3 DNA follows: TGCAGCGTTGAAGATATCGGGAACACTGAAGCTTTCTTT. Translating gives CSVEDIGNTEAFF.

This clonotype was picked up a small number of times. The V gene is TRBV11-2, the J gene TRBJ2-2; 7 positions match TRBD2. Germline CDR1 and CDR2: SGHAT and FQNNGV. This CDR3 is 18 amino acids long. Trimming at V came to 0 bases and at J to 6 bases, leaving 13 bases not matched to a gene. The CDR3 region has the DNA TGTGCCAGCAGCTTAGATCATCCGGCGGGAGTTCTCCCCGGGGAGCTGTTTTTT. This translates into CASSLDHPAGVLPGELFF.

This clonotype was seen only a few times. V gene TRBV20-1 combines with J gene TRBJ2-6, with D unclear. The V gene lost 4 bases and the J gene lost 4 bases, with 11 bases spanning the gap. Germline CDR1 is DFQATT and CDR2 is SNEGSKA (reference sequence). This CDR3 spans 14 amino acids. The CDR3 reads CSANQETGANVLTF. The CDR3 DNA reads TGCAGTGCTAACCAGGAAACCGGGGCCAACGTCCTGACTTTC.

This clonotype was counted many times. The chain has TRBV12-3 or TRBV12-4 and TRBJ2-2, with D maybe TRBD2 (6 bases). CDR3 length: 14 amino acids. Trimming pared 5 bases from V and 5 bases from J, leaving 12 bases between. DNA for the CDR3: TGTGCCAGCAGTCCTAAAAGCGGGACCGGGGAGCTGTTTTTT. Protein product: CASSPKSGTGELFF.